This TCR beta chain appears in the sequencing data of a study of CD8 T cells in Susac syndrome. Random-hexamer reverse transcription was applied to roughly 0.5 to 1 ug RNA. TCRdb redid the calling of the immunoSEQ multiplex PCR reads with MiXCR, one entry per CDR3 protein. This sample has about 300,000 distinct CDR3 sequences; over 75% occur once, and the top ten carry approximately 0.2%. Negative isolation was used for CD8+ and CD4+ T cells and FACS enrichment for TEMRA cells. The sample holds one count of this clonotype. The TCR comes from a human donor with multiple sclerosis. Sequenced: CD8+ T cells from PBMCs.

CDR3 sequence reads: CASSTQKRGDEQFF. The DNA of the CDR3 is TGTGCCAGCAGTACCCAGAAAAGGGGTGATGAGCAGTTCTTC. The chain uses TRBV28 and TRBJ2-1; maybe TRBD1 (5 bases). CDR3 length: 14 amino acids. V lost 5 bases to trimming and J lost 8 bases, with 16 bases between them. The germline CDR1 and CDR2 sequences are MDHEN and SYDVKM.